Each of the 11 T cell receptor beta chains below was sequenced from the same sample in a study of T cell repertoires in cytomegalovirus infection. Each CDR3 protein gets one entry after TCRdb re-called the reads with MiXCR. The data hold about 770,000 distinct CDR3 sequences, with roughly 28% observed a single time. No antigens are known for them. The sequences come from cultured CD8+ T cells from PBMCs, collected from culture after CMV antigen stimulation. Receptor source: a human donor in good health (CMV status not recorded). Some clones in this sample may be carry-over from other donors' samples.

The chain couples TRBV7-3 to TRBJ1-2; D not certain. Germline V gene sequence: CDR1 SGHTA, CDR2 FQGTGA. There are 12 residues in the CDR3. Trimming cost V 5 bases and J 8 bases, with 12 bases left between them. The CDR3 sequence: CASSISTIGYTF. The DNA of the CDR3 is TGTGCCAGCAGCATCAGCACGATCGGCTACACCTTC. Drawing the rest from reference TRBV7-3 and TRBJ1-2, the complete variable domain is GAGVSQTPSNKVTEKGKYVELRCDPISGHTALYWYRQSLGQGPEFLIYFQGTGAADDSGLPNDRFFAVRPEGSVSTLKIQRTERGDSAVYLCASSISTIGYTFGSGTRLTVV.

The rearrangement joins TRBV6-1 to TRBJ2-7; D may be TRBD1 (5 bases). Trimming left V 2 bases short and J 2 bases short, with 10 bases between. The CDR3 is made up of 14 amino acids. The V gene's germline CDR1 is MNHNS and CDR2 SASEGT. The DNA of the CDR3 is TGTGCCAGCAGTGAAACTCAGGGCGCCTACGAGCAGTACTTC. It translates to CASSETQGAYEQYF.

CDR3 residues: CASSPLGVSTGELFF. The CDR3 nucleotides read TGCGCCAGCAGCCCCTTAGGGGTCTCGACCGGGGAGCTGTTTTTT. This rearrangement joins TRBV4-1 to TRBJ2-2, with a tentative D call TRBD1 (5 bases). Germline V gene data show CDR1 as MGHRA and CDR2 as YSYEKL. Between the trimmed V and J ends, which lost 4 bases and 5 bases, there was a span of 14 bases. CDR3 length equals 15 residues.

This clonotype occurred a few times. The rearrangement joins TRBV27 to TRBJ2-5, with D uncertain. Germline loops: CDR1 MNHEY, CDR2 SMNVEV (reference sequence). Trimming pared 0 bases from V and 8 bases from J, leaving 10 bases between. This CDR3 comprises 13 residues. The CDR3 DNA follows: TGTGCCAGCAGTTTATCGCCCCTGGGAACCCAGTACTTC. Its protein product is CASSLSPLGTQYF.

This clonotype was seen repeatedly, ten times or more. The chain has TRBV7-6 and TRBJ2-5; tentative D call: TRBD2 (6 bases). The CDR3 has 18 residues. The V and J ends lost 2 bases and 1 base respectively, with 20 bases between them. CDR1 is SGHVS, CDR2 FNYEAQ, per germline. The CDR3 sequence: CASSLILRGSEIQETQYF. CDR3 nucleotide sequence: TGTGCCAGCAGCTTAATCTTGCGGGGAAGTGAGATCCAAGAGACCCAGTACTTC.

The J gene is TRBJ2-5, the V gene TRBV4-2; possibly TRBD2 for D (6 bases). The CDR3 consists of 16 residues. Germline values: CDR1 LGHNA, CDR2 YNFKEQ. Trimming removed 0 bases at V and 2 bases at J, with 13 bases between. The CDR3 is CASSQEEGLLQETQYF. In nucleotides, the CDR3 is TGTGCCAGCAGCCAAGAGGAGGGACTTCTACAAGAGACCCAGTACTTC.

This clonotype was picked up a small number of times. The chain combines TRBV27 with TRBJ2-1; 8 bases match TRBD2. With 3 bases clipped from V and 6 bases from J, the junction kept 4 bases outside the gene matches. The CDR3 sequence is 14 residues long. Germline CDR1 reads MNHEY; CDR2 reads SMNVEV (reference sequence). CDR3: CASSLPGTSNEQFF. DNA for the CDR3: TGTGCCAGCAGTTTGCCCGGGACTAGCAATGAGCAGTTCTTC.

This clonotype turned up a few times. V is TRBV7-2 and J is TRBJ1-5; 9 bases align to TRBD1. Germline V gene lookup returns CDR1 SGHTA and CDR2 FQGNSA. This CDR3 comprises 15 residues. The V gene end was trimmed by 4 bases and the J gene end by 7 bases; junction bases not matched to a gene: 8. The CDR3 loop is CASSSETGGGQPQHF. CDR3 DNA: TGTGCCAGCAGCTCAGAAACAGGGGGCGGGCAGCCCCAGCATTTT. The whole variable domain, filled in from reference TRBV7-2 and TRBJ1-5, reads GAGVSQSPSNKVTEKGKDVELRCDPISGHTALYWYRQSLGQGLEFLIYFQGNSAPDKSGLPSDRFSAERTGGSVSTLTIQRTQQEDSAVYLCASSSETGGGQPQHFGDGTRLSIL.

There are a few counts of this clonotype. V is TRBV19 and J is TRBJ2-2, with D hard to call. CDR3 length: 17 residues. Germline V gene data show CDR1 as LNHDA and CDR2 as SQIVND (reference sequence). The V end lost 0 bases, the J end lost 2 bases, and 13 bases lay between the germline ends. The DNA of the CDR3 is TGTGCCAGTAGTATAGACCTCGCCGCTTTAAACACCGGGGAGCTGTTTTTT. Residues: CASSIDLAALNTGELFF.

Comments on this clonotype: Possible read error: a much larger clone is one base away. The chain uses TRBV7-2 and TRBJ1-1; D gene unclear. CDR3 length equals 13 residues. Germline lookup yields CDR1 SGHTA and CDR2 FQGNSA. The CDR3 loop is CVGKYNENTEAFF. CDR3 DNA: TGTGTCGGCAAATATAACGAGAACACTGAAGCTTTCTTT.

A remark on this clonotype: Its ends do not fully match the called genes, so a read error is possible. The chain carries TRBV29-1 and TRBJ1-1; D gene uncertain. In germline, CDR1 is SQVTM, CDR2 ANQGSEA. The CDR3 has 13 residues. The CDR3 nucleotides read TGCAGCGTCGAAGCAGGCTCGAACACTGAAGCTTTCTTT. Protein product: CSVEAGSNTEAFF.